This entry features one T cell receptor beta chain sequence. Its target is not known. TCRdb independently ran MiXCR on the 5' RACE reads; one entry per CDR3 protein. The sample records a few hundred thousand distinct CDR3 sequences, approximately 8% being singletons. After removal of 0 bases from V and 0 bases from J, the junction contained 3 bases not matched to a gene. Looked up from germline, CDR1 is SQVTM and CDR2 is ANQGSEA. This CDR3 comprises 15 residues. This record comes from a study of T cells after yellow fever vaccination. Study-level background: The authors prepared low-cell-number fractions using SMART-Seq v4 Ultra Low Input. Study results and limitations: Most clones from primary vaccination were detected again post-booster (roughly 96% CD4, 88% CD8). A faster peak, day 5 versus 15, was reached by the weaker secondary response.

The chain employs TRBV29-1 and TRBJ2-5, with 8 bases matching TRBD2. The sequence derives from a man aged 18-30 years who received the YFV17D yellow fever vaccine. Specimen: PBMCs, collected approximately 40 days after the first yellow fever vaccination. The CDR3 is CSVEDAGGDQETQYF. The CDR3 DNA is TGCAGCGTTGAAGATGCCGGGGGGGACCAAGAGACCCAGTACTTC.